This record concerns one TCR beta chain sequence. Original data processing: Amplifying reference gene primers gave estimates of nucleated cell counts. Assay used: immunoSEQ multiplex PCR; TCRdb lists only in-frame clones, some missing. Clone size and the V and J calls come from that table; the DNA yielded D and trimming. There are about 140,000 clones in the sample; about 87% occur only once, and around 5% lies in the top ten. The CDR3 has 17 amino acids. Germline V gene sequence: CDR1 MGHRA, CDR2 YSYEKL. V lost 1 base to trimming and J lost 3 bases; unmatched junction nucleotides: 8. The data were obtained in a study of blood T cell repertoires in COVID-19. On the study more broadly: COVID-19 samples, acute and convalescent, were from the United States, Italy and Spain. PBMCs, B-cell-depleted T cells, or T cells provided the cDNA or gDNA that made up the material.

The sequence was collected from a human donor in a cohort sampled during active COVID-19. The rearrangement links TRBV4-1 to TRBJ1-1, with 10 bases aligning to TRBD1. Source material: peripheral blood. The CDR3 sequence: CASSQGDRGLWYTEAFF. The CDR3, as DNA: TGCGCCAGCAGCCAAGGGGACAGGGGTTTGTGGTACACTGAAGCTTTCTTT.